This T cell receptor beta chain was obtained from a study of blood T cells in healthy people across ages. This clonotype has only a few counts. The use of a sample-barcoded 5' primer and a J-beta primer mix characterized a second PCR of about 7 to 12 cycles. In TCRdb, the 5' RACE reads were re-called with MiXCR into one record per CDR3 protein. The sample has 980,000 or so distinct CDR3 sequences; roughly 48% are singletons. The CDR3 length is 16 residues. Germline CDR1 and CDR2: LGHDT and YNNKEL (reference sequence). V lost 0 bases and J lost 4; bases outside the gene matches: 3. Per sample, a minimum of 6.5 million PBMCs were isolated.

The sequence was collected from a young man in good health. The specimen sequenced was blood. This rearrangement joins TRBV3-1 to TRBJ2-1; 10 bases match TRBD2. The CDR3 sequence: CASSQETGLAYNEQFF. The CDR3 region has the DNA TGTGCCAGCAGCCAAGAAACGGGACTAGCGTACAATGAGCAGTTCTTC.